The clone carrying this T cell receptor beta chain has only a few counts. Its antigen is unknown. Sample-barcoded 5' priming and a J-beta primer mix drove a second PCR of about 6 to 11 cycles. A template-switch adaptor with 12 random nucleotides tagged each cDNA molecule. Every sample returned 2.5 million or more CDR3-containing paired-end reads. One entry per CDR3 protein results from TCRdb running MiXCR on the 5' RACE reads. Of 910,000 or so distinct CDR3 sequences listed, roughly 51% are singletons. This sample is drawn from a study of blood T cells in healthy people across ages. Broader study findings: CMV infection status of these donors was not known. Comparison with aged donors showed that long-lived donors had more naive CD4+ cells and higher diversity.

There are 15 residues in the CDR3. The germline gives CDR1 ENHRY, CDR2 SYGVKD. V gave up 3 bases and J gave up 2 bases, with 12 bases separating them. V gene TRBV10-3 combines with J gene TRBJ2-3, with D perhaps TRBD2 (5 bases). The source material was blood. This TCR derives from a woman between 55 and 75 years old in good health. The CDR3: CAISEVRETTDTQYF. The CDR3 DNA reads as TGTGCCATCAGTGAAGTAAGGGAGACCACAGATACGCAGTATTTT.